The 21 T cell receptor beta chains below come from one sample, sequenced in a study of blood T cell repertoires in COVID-19. The protocol was immunoSEQ multiplex PCR, while the TCRdb copy is restricted to in-frame clones and leaves out a portion. The sample includes some 300,000 clones, 88% seen only once; the top ten take over 2%. The sample was PBMCs or T cells enriched from blood (not recorded which). These receptors were obtained from a woman in her sixties or seventies in a cohort exposed to, infected with or recovered from COVID-19 (not recorded which).

This rearrangement joins TRBV5-1 to TRBJ2-2; D perhaps matches TRBD2 (6 bases). The ends were cut back, 0 bases at V and 0 bases at J, with 9 bases in the middle. CDR3 length: 16 amino acids. Per germline, CDR1 SGHRS and CDR2 YFSETQ. Here the CDR3 DNA reads TGCGCCAGCAGCTTGGCTGCGGGGCCGAACACCGGGGAGCTGTTTTTT. It specifies CASSLAAGPNTGELFF.

The gene calls are TRBV5-1 and TRBJ1-5, with D unclear. The CDR3 totals 15 residues. CDR1 and CDR2 from the germline V gene are SGHRS and YFSETQ. V lost 4 bases to trimming and J lost 0 bases, with 11 bases between them. The DNA of the CDR3 is TGCGCCAGCAGCCCCTTCGGGGATAGCAATCAGCCCCAGCATTTT. Translated, it gives CASSPFGDSNQPQHF. The full variable domain, with the rest looked up from reference TRBV5-1 and TRBJ1-5, is KAGVTQTPRYLIKTRGQQVTLSCSPISGHRSVSWYQQTPGQGLQFLFEYFSETQRNKGNFPGRFSGRQFSNSRSEMNVSTLELGDSALYLCASSPFGDSNQPQHFGDGTRLSIL.

This chain joins TRBV30 and TRBJ2-1; 10 nucleotides agree with TRBD2. The CDR3 sequence is 17 residues long. Trimming removed 0 bases from V and 5 bases from J; junction bases left unmatched: 10. Per germline, CDR1 GTSNPN and CDR2 SVGIG (reference sequence). In DNA, the CDR3 is TGTGCCTGGAGTGTAACCCCCCTAGCGGGAGTTCACAATGAGCAGTTCTTC. Translating it yields CAWSVTPLAGVHNEQFF.

This clone was seen once. J is TRBJ2-2 and V is TRBV15, with D possibly TRBD2 on 6 matching bases. Per germline, CDR1 LNHNV and CDR2 YYDKDF (reference sequence). V shed 0 bases and J shed 5 bases, with 25 bases lying between them. This CDR3 spans 20 amino acids. CDR3: CATSRDLYPGTSSGTGELFF. For the CDR3, the DNA is TGTGCCACCAGCAGAGATCTATATCCCGGGACTTCGTCTGGGACCGGGGAGCTGTTTTTT.

This rearrangement joins TRBV10-3 to TRBJ1-2; no clear D gene. Germline CDR1 reads ENHRY; CDR2 reads SYGVKD. The CDR3 loop spans 13 amino acids. Deletions cut 7 bases from V and 8 bases from J, with 17 bases between. The DNA of the CDR3 is TGTGCCATCAAAGGAGGGAGCCCTTGGGGCTACACCTTC. This sequence encodes CAIKGGSPWGYTF.

This chain links TRBV6-6 with TRBJ2-1; the match to TRBD2 covers 9 bases. V shed 2 bases, J shed 8 bases, and the junction held 4 bases outside the gene matches. From germline, CDR1 is MNHNY and CDR2 SVGAGI (reference sequence). This CDR3 contains 14 residues. The CDR3 DNA reads TGTGCCAGCAGTTACGAGCTAGCGGGATATGAGCAGTTCTTC. As protein: CASSYELAGYEQFF.

V usage is TRBV3-1 (or the pseudogene TRBV3-2) and J usage is TRBJ2-1; TRBD2 matches at 10 bases. There are 16 residues in the CDR3. Germline CDR1 LGHDT, CDR2 YNNKEL (reference sequence). V was clipped by 4 bases and J by 0 bases; unmatched bases: 3. CDR3 region: CASSLRTSGSYNEQFF. Written as DNA, the CDR3 is TGTGCCAGCAGCCTCCGGACTAGCGGCTCCTACAATGAGCAGTTCTTC.

CDR3 residues: CASSVGLAGTNKEQFF. In DNA form, the CDR3 reads TGTGCCAGCAGCGTAGGACTAGCGGGGACCAATAAAGAGCAGTTCTTC. The genes are TRBV9 and TRBJ2-1, with 11 positions matching TRBD2. In germline, CDR1 is SGDLS, CDR2 YYNGEE. The CDR3 is 16 residues long. After removal of 0 bases from V and 10 bases from J, the junction contained 9 bases not matched to a gene.

This chain links TRBV11-2 with TRBJ2-5; 8 nucleotides align to TRBD2. The CDR3 totals 13 residues. V shed 8 bases, J shed 4 bases, and the junction held 6 bases outside the gene matches. Germline V gene lookup returns CDR1 SGHAT and CDR2 FQNNGV. The CDR3 bases are TGTGCCAGCTTCGCCGGGGGGGGAGAGACCCAGTACTTC. It yields the protein CASFAGGGETQYF.

This chain links TRBV5-1 with TRBJ1-5; TRBD1 might be the D (6 bases). The CDR3 has 15 amino acids. Germline assignment: CDR1 SGHRS and CDR2 YFSETQ. The V and J ends lost 4 bases and 3 bases respectively, with 14 bases between them. As DNA, the CDR3 is TGCGCCAGCAGCCCCTCGACAGGATCCAATCAGCCCCAGCATTTT. Translation: CASSPSTGSNQPQHF.

The rearrangement uses TRBV7-9 and TRBJ2-4, with D maybe TRBD2 (6 bases). The CDR3 extends over 19 amino acids. The germline V and J ends were trimmed by 3 bases and 1 base, with 22 bases remaining between them. Germline V gene lookup returns CDR1 SEHNR and CDR2 FQNEAQ (reference sequence). CDR3 protein: CASSFRQGGVAEAKNIQYF. CDR3 nucleotides: TGTGCCAGCAGCTTTCGCCAGGGTGGGGTAGCGGAGGCCAAAAACATTCAGTACTTC.

The V call is TRBV7-3, the J call TRBJ2-5; 9 bases map to TRBD2. Unmatched junction bases numbered 9, after V lost 5 bases and J lost 5 bases. CDR3 length equals 15 residues. Germline V gene lookup returns CDR1 SGHTA and CDR2 FQGTGA. The CDR3 region is CASSPALAGFETQYF. CDR3 bases: TGTGCCAGCAGCCCGGCGCTAGCGGGATTTGAGACCCAGTACTTC.

The rearrangement uses TRBV7-9 and TRBJ1-3, with D maybe TRBD1 (5 bases). Germline assignment: CDR1 SEHNR and CDR2 FQNEAQ (reference sequence). There are 16 residues in the CDR3. V shed 5 bases and J shed 2 bases, with 16 bases lying between them. CDR3 bases: TGTGCCAGCAGCCCCTTGGGGTTAGGGGCTGGAAACACCATATATTTT. Protein sequence: CASSPLGLGAGNTIYF.

The chain uses TRBV7-8 and TRBJ2-1; D gene unclear. CDR1 and CDR2 from the germline V gene are SGHVS and FQNEAQ. Trimming removed 4 bases from V and 5 bases from J, with 3 bases in between. The CDR3 totals 11 residues. CDR3 sequence reads: CASSYNNEQFF. The CDR3 DNA sequence: TGTGCCAGCAGCTACAACAATGAGCAGTTCTTC.

This clone was observed a single time. The chain carries TRBV6-5 and TRBJ2-3; no clear D gene. V gave up 7 bases and J gave up 3 bases, with 5 bases separating them. This CDR3 is built from 11 residues. Per the germline V gene, CDR1 is MNHEY and CDR2 is SVGAGI. CDR3 region: CASTYTDTQYF. Here the CDR3 DNA reads TGTGCCAGCACCTATACAGATACGCAGTATTTT.

The gene calls are TRBV20-1 and TRBJ1-2; 8 positions agree with TRBD1. Germline-derived CDR1 and CDR2 are DFQATT and SNEGSKA (reference sequence). The CDR3 loop spans 11 amino acids. V gave up 7 bases and J gave up 6 bases; unmatched junction bases: 4. CDR3 loop: CSVDRADGYTF. The DNA of the CDR3 is TGCAGTGTGGACAGGGCGGATGGCTACACCTTC.

Written as DNA, the CDR3 is TGCAGCGTTGAAGACCGAGCGGGAGGGTACGAGCAGTACTTC. Its protein product is CSVEDRAGGYEQYF. The chain joins TRBV29-1 to TRBJ2-7; TRBD2 matches 10 bases. Trimming took 0 bases from V and 4 from J; bases not matched to a gene: 3. There are 14 residues in the CDR3. CDR1 is SQVTM, CDR2 ANQGSEA, per germline.

The chain employs TRBV4-2 and TRBJ1-5, with D maybe TRBD1 (5 bases). The CDR3 is 17 amino acids. V lost 1 base and J 4 bases, leaving 17 bases between the germline ends. Germline V gene lookup returns CDR1 LGHNA and CDR2 YNFKEQ. The DNA of the CDR3 is TGTGCCAGCAGCCAAGTTGGTAGCAGGGTGATGAATCAGCCCCAGCATTTT. This codes for CASSQVGSRVMNQPQHF.

This chain links TRBV6-5 with TRBJ1-2, with D tentatively TRBD1 (6 bases). Trimming took off 6 bases at V and 4 bases at J, with 15 bases between the two ends. CDR3 length: 14 residues. Germline CDR1 is MNHEY and CDR2 is SVGAGI. This chain's CDR3 is CASRVKQGPYGYTF. In DNA form, the CDR3 reads TGTGCCAGCAGGGTAAAACAGGGACCCTATGGCTACACCTTC.

This clone came up once. The chain joins TRBV19 to TRBJ2-7, with D perhaps TRBD1 (5 bases). Germline CDR1 and CDR2: LNHDA and SQIVND (reference sequence). The CDR3 totals 10 residues. The V end was cut by 4 bases, the J end by 9 bases, with 7 bases between. The CDR3 DNA is TGTGCCAGTAGTAGTCAGGGGCAGTACTTC. Its protein product is CASSSQGQYF.

This sequence joins TRBV4-2 and TRBJ2-7; no definite D call. The CDR3 is made up of 14 amino acids. CDR1 is LGHNA and CDR2 is YNFKEQ in the germline V gene. The V gene lost 1 base and the J gene lost 1 base, with 8 bases spanning the gap. The CDR3 loop reads CASSQGVASYEQYF. The CDR3 nucleotides read TGTGCCAGCAGCCAAGGTGTAGCTTCCTACGAGCAGTACTTC.